This TCR beta chain is from a study of preoperative IRX-2 immunotherapy in early breast cancer. Some clones are missing from TCRdb's copy, which holds only in-frame ones; the method was immunoSEQ multiplex PCR. The repertoire has 3,000 to 3,500 clones, about 80% of them found once; the top ten carry 7%. The treatment was: preoperative locoregional IRX-2 cytokine immunotherapy. Trimming took off 4 bases at V and 5 bases at J, with 18 bases between the two ends. The CDR3 covers 16 residues. The rearrangement uses TRBV7-1 and TRBJ2-1; D is tentatively TRBD1 or TRBD2 (5 bases each). TRBV7-1 is sorted into the ORF group, with uncertain function. The clonotype was recovered from a human donor with breast cancer. The input for sequencing was tumor tissue, taken after IRX-2 immunotherapy. The CDR3 sequence: CASSLLVGDGHNEQFF. In DNA form, the CDR3 reads TGTGCCAGCAGCTTATTGGTTGGGGACGGACACAATGAGCAGTTCTTC.